Listed below are T cell receptor beta chains from one sample, sequenced in a study of T cell responses to AZD1222 COVID-19 vaccine. Only in-frame clones appear in the TCRdb table, and some are missing; sequencing was by immunoSEQ multiplex PCR. The data contain under 85,000 clones, roughly 84% of them singletons. The starting material was peripheral blood, obtained on day 0 of AZD1222 vaccination. These receptors were taken from an adult in good health. Both conserved end residues are part of each CDR3. The order of the fields is V gene, D gene, J gene, clone size, CDR3 protein, CDR3 DNA. The D gene is left open where the match is weak. Clone size is shown for a subset of rows, as once, few, many or a class of expanded clone.

V gene: TRBV7-3; D gene: TRBD2; J gene: TRBJ2-5; clone size: once; CDR3 protein: CASSRGLAGVQETQYF; CDR3 DNA: TGTGCCAGCAGCAGGGGACTAGCGGGAGTCCAAGAGACCCAGTACTTC
V gene: TRBV5-1; D gene: TRBD1; J gene: TRBJ1-4; clone size: NA; CDR3 protein: CASSLAAGGNEKLFF; CDR3 DNA: TGCGCCAGCAGCTTGGCGGCAGGGGGTAATGAAAAACTGTTTTTT
V gene: TRBV3-1/TRBV3-2; D gene: TRBD2; J gene: TRBJ2-3; clone size: NA; CDR3 protein: CASSRGTSGTNTDTQYF; CDR3 DNA: TGTGCCAGCAGCCGTGGGACTAGCGGGACAAACACAGATACGCAGTATTTT
V gene: TRBV6-5; D gene: NA; J gene: TRBJ1-1; clone size: NA; CDR3 protein: CASRSGKAFF; CDR3 DNA: TGTGCCAGCAGATCCGGGAAGGCTTTCTTT
V gene: TRBV5-5; D gene: NA; J gene: TRBJ1-5; clone size: NA; CDR3 protein: CASSLGLGSNQPQHF; CDR3 DNA: TGTGCCAGCAGCTTGGGTCTGGGTAGCAATCAGCCCCAGCATTTT
V gene: TRBV7-2; D gene: TRBD1; J gene: TRBJ2-5; clone size: NA; CDR3 protein: CASSRDSSQTQYF; CDR3 DNA: TGTGCCAGCAGCCGGGACAGTAGCCAGACCCAGTACTTC
V gene: TRBV19; D gene: NA; J gene: TRBJ2-3; clone size: NA; CDR3 protein: CASSVTDTQYF; CDR3 DNA: TGTGCCAGTAGTGTAACAGATACGCAGTATTTT
V gene: TRBV9; D gene: NA; J gene: TRBJ2-2; clone size: NA; CDR3 protein: CASWGPHTGELFF; CDR3 DNA: TGTGCCAGCTGGGGGCCCCACACCGGGGAGCTGTTTTTT
V gene: TRBV19; D gene: NA; J gene: TRBJ1-1; clone size: NA; CDR3 protein: CASSMAVNTEAFF; CDR3 DNA: TGTGCCAGTAGTATGGCCGTGAACACTGAAGCTTTCTTT
V gene: TRBV7-9; D gene: NA; J gene: TRBJ2-7; clone size: NA; CDR3 protein: CASSLLSGIDEQYF; CDR3 DNA: TGTGCCAGCAGCTTACTATCCGGGATCGACGAGCAGTACTTC